The 30 T cell receptor beta chains presented below share a single source sample, sequenced in a study of T cell repertoires in cytomegalovirus infection (dated by TCRdb to the late 2010s). Sequencer: Illumina HiSeq 1500. The public reads were reprocessed in TCRdb via fastp at Q25 and MiXCR, keeping in-frame beta chains. Entries are consolidated by CDR3 protein sequence, retaining the most common genes and DNA. This sample holds roughly 230,000 distinct CDR3 sequences; approximately 15% were observed only once. Approximately 51% of the sample is in the top ten clones. The specimen was CD8+ T cells from PBMCs. The source of these receptors is a human donor in good health (CMV status not recorded). Some clones in this sample may be carry-over from other donors' samples.

This clonotype was recorded many times. This sequence joins TRBV7-2 and TRBJ1-6, with 7 bases aligning to TRBD1. The germline CDR1 and CDR2 sequences are SGHTA and FQGNSA. There are 17 residues in the CDR3. V shed 1 base and J 2 bases; nucleotides not matched to a gene: 5. The CDR3 nucleotides are TGTGCCAGCAGCTTAGATACAGGGGCAACCTATAATTCACCCCTCCACTTT. It yields the protein CASSLDTGATYNSPLHF.

The rearrangement uses TRBV14 and TRBJ2-2; unclear D gene. The CDR3 length is 17 residues. Between the trimmed V and J ends, which lost 0 bases and 5 bases, there was a span of 16 bases. CDR1 and CDR2 from the germline V gene are SGHDN and FVKESK. Written as DNA, the CDR3 is TGTGCCAGCAGCCAAGATTTTGCACTGGAGTATACCGGGGAGCTGTTTTTT. This sequence encodes CASSQDFALEYTGELFF.

Ten or more counts support this clonotype. The chain uses TRBV7-6 and TRBJ1-1; D not certain. CDR1 SGHVS and CDR2 FNYEAQ come from the germline V gene. Trimming took 6 bases from V and 1 from J, leaving 9 bases between them. There are 13 residues in the CDR3. The CDR3 nucleotides read TGTGCCAGCAGGGCGGACGGGAACACTGAAGCTTTCTTT. Translation: CASRADGNTEAFF.

This clonotype was counted many times. V and J are TRBV7-2 and TRBJ2-1; D is uncertain. The germline CDR1 and CDR2 sequences are SGHTA and FQGNSA. V was shortened by 7 bases and J by 0 bases, with 16 bases between the two germline ends. This CDR3 contains 16 residues. The CDR3 DNA reads as TGTGCCAGCATCTACCGCGGCGGCTTCTCCTACAATGAGCAGTTCTTC. Its translation is CASIYRGGFSYNEQFF.

The sample holds many counts of this clonotype. The rearrangement joins TRBV7-8 to TRBJ1-2; the D gene is possibly TRBD1 (5 bases). V lost 5 bases and J lost 7, with 17 bases in between. The germline V gene has CDR1 SGHVS and CDR2 FQNEAQ. The CDR3 spans 14 residues. This CDR3 reads CASSMNRTPVGYTF. CDR3 in DNA: TGTGCCAGCAGCATGAACAGGACTCCGGTTGGCTACACCTTC.

A few counts support this clonotype. The CDR3 bases are TGTGCCATCAGTGGACTAGACGAGACCCAGTACTTC. It yields the protein CAISGLDETQYF. The chain uses TRBV10-3 and TRBJ2-5; possibly TRBD2 for D (6 bases). Looked up from germline, CDR1 is ENHRY and CDR2 is SYGVKD. V dropped 4 bases and J dropped 5 bases, with 8 bases sitting between them. There are 12 residues in the CDR3.

This clonotype showed up many times. The gene calls are TRBV6-5 and TRBJ2-7; D not resolved. Trimming shortened V by 2 bases and J by 0 bases, and 8 bases separated the two germline ends. Germline V gives CDR1 MNHEY, CDR2 SVGAGI. This CDR3 spans 14 amino acids. For the CDR3, the DNA is TGTGCCAGCAGTTACCAAGTCGGCTCCTACGAGCAGTACTTC. Protein sequence: CASSYQVGSYEQYF.

The V gene is TRBV11-2, the J gene TRBJ1-2; D is perhaps TRBD1 (5 bases). This CDR3 is built from 17 residues. Trimming stripped 1 base from V and 1 base from J, with 16 bases between. Germline V gene lookup returns CDR1 SGHAT and CDR2 FQNNGV. CDR3 sequence (DNA): TGTGCCAGCAGCTTAGGCAGGGACGACGAGATTAACTATGGCTACACCTTC. Translated, it gives CASSLGRDDEINYGYTF.

This clonotype has just a few counts. The rearrangement uses TRBV11-2 and TRBJ2-7; D is ambiguous. The germline CDR1 and CDR2 sequences are SGHAT and FQNNGV. This CDR3 region has 13 residues. V was cut by 5 bases and J by 5 bases, with 13 bases left in between. As DNA, the CDR3 is TGTGCCAGCAGCCAAGCCCTTGGGGACGAGCAGTACTTC. Translation gives CASSQALGDEQYF.

V and J are TRBV2 and TRBJ2-5; D gene ambiguous. Germline V gives CDR1 SNHLY, CDR2 FYNNEI. Trimming shortened V by 6 bases and J by 5 bases, and 13 bases separated the two germline ends. This CDR3 region has 13 residues. The CDR3 DNA is TGTGCCAGCAGGATGGGTACGTCGGAGACCCAGTACTTC. Translated: CASRMGTSETQYF.

The chain has TRBV12-3 or TRBV12-4 and TRBJ2-7, with 8 bases matching TRBD2. J lost 4 bases, V lost 3 bases, and 5 bases had no gene match. This CDR3 is 14 amino acids long. The CDR3 DNA reads as TGTGCCAGCAGTTTTTTTTCGGGGGGGTACGAGCAGTACTTC. This sequence encodes CASSFFSGGYEQYF.

The chain joins TRBV5-6 to TRBJ2-1; D might be TRBD2 (7 bases). CDR1 and CDR2 from the germline V gene are SGHDT and YYEEEE. V lost 2 bases and J lost 10, with 13 bases in between. This CDR3 contains 13 residues. The CDR3: CASSFGRGGEQFF. DNA for the CDR3: TGTGCCAGCAGCTTTGGCAGGGGAGGGGAGCAGTTCTTC. Based on the CDR3 plus reference TRBV5-6 and TRBJ2-1, the full variable domain is DAGVTQSPTHLIKTRGQQVTLRCSPKSGHDTVSWYQQALGQGPQFIFQYYEEEERQRGNFPDRFSGHQFPNYSSELNVNALLLGDSALYLCASSFGRGGEQFFGPGTRLTVL.

This clonotype was observed at least ten times. The chain joins TRBV20-1 to TRBJ2-7; weak D call: TRBD1 (6 bases). The germline V gene encodes CDR1 DFQATT and CDR2 SNEGSKA (reference sequence). V lost 3 bases to trimming and J lost 3 bases, with 15 bases between them. The CDR3 runs 14 residues. Written as DNA, the CDR3 is TGCAGTGCTAGGCCACAGGGCGCGTTCTACGAGCAGTACTTC. Translation: CSARPQGAFYEQYF.

This clonotype has just a few counts. The chain recombines TRBV4-1 with TRBJ1-3; tentative D call: TRBD1 (6 bases). The germline V and J ends were trimmed by 4 bases and 2 bases, with 12 bases remaining between them. This CDR3 has 15 amino acids. CDR1 MGHRA and CDR2 YSYEKL come from the germline V gene. The CDR3 region is CASSPSQGTGNTIYF. For the CDR3, the DNA is TGCGCCAGCAGCCCAAGCCAGGGGACTGGAAACACCATATATTTT.

This chain links TRBV4-2 with TRBJ1-4, with D maybe TRBD1 (5 bases). This CDR3 spans 17 amino acids. Germline assignment: CDR1 LGHNA and CDR2 YNFKEQ. V shed 0 bases and J shed 0 bases, with 11 bases lying between them. The CDR3 protein is CASSQDWGVATNEKLFF. The CDR3 nucleotides are TGTGCCAGCAGCCAAGACTGGGGGGTTGCAACTAATGAAAAACTGTTTTTT.

This clonotype was seen many times. The rearrangement links TRBV6-2 or TRBV6-3 to TRBJ2-7; 8 nucleotides match TRBD1. V shed 7 bases, J shed 3 bases, and the junction held 17 bases outside the gene matches. Germline CDR1 MNHEY, CDR2 SVGEGT. This CDR3 is built from 17 residues. The CDR3 loop reads CASTYNPSQDRVYEQYF. The CDR3 DNA is TGTGCCAGCACCTATAACCCCTCGCAGGACAGGGTCTACGAGCAGTACTTC.

This clonotype was seen at least ten times. The CDR3 coding sequence is TGTGCCAGCAGCCCGACGATGTTGGGGACAGAAGTCTACAATGAGCAGTTCTTC. Protein product: CASSPTMLGTEVYNEQFF. The V call is TRBV7-3, the J call TRBJ2-1, with 7 bases fitting TRBD1. The CDR3 runs to 18 residues. Trimming took 5 bases from V and 3 from J; bases not matched to a gene: 16. The germline V gene encodes CDR1 SGHTA and CDR2 FQGTGA.

This clonotype was observed a few times. The chain has TRBV9 and TRBJ2-7; 9 positions agree with TRBD1. Germline lookup yields CDR1 SGDLS and CDR2 YYNGEE. The CDR3 has 14 residues. V was pared by 4 bases and J by 3 bases, with 5 bases of the junction left unmatched. CDR3 in DNA: TGTGCCAGCAGCCCCCCGGGACAGGGCTACGAGCAGTACTTC. As protein: CASSPPGQGYEQYF.

This clonotype showed up many times. This sequence joins TRBV7-2 and TRBJ2-1; 8 nucleotides agree with TRBD2. J lost 10 bases, V lost 6 bases, and 8 bases had no gene match. This CDR3 has 13 residues. Per germline, CDR1 SGHTA and CDR2 FQGNSA. The DNA of the CDR3 is TGTGCCAGCAGTGTTACTAGCGGAAGAGAGCAGTTCTTC. Amino acids: CASSVTSGREQFF.

This clonotype was observed many times. This chain's CDR3 is CASSGALQETQYF. CDR3 DNA: TGTGCCAGCAGCGGGGCCCTCCAAGAGACCCAGTACTTC. This sequence joins TRBV7-2 and TRBJ2-5, with D maybe TRBD1 (5 bases). Germline loops: CDR1 SGHTA, CDR2 FQGNSA. V lost 5 bases and J 1 base, leaving 8 bases between the germline ends. CDR3 length: 13 residues.

The CDR3 loop is CASSLGGPLALGQLEGNEQFF. The CDR3 nucleotides are TGTGCCAGCAGCCTTGGGGGCCCCCTTGCCCTGGGCCAGCTCGAGGGGAATGAGCAGTTCTTC. The chain has TRBV3-1 and TRBJ2-1, with D possibly TRBD1 on 6 matching bases. CDR1 LGHDT and CDR2 YNNKEL come from the germline V gene (reference sequence). The CDR3 has 21 residues. Trimming removed 4 bases at V and 7 bases at J, with 35 bases between.

The rearrangement joins TRBV6-4 to TRBJ2-3; 8 nucleotides line up with TRBD2. Trimming took 1 base from V and 3 from J; bases not matched to a gene: 6. The CDR3 is 16 amino acids. CDR1 is MRHNA and CDR2 is SNTAGT in the germline V gene. The CDR3 sequence: CASSDYRGGTTDTQYF. CDR3 sequence (DNA): TGTGCCAGCAGTGACTATCGGGGGGGAACAACAGATACGCAGTATTTT.

At least ten counts were recorded for this clonotype. The rearrangement uses TRBV7-8 and TRBJ1-5; D uncertain. This CDR3 contains 13 residues. Germline assignment: CDR1 SGHVS and CDR2 FQNEAQ. V lost 3 bases and J 7 bases, leaving 10 bases between the germline ends. The CDR3 DNA reads TGTGCCAGCAGCTTCGCAATGGGACAGCCCCAGCATTTT. This encodes CASSFAMGQPQHF.

The genes are TRBV7-4 and TRBJ2-5; D is tentatively TRBD1 or TRBD2 (5 bases each). Between the trimmed V and J ends, which lost 6 bases and 5 bases, there was a span of 31 bases. The CDR3 has 19 amino acids. Germline values: CDR1 SGHVT, CDR2 SQSDAQ. CDR3 in DNA: TGTGCCAGCAGAGTTATGGAAGGGACGGCCTCGATAAAGGTGGAGACCCAGTACTTC. Protein product: CASRVMEGTASIKVETQYF.

In this sample, this clonotype turned up many times. This sequence joins TRBV5-6 and TRBJ1-1; perhaps TRBD1 as D (5 bases). The CDR3 is 13 amino acids. Germline-derived CDR1 and CDR2 are SGHDT and YYEEEE. V was shortened by 0 bases and J by 4 bases, with 7 bases between the two germline ends. Here the CDR3 reads CASSLDGGTEAFF. DNA of the CDR3: TGTGCCAGCAGCTTGGATGGGGGCACTGAAGCTTTCTTT.

The V gene is TRBV27, the J gene TRBJ2-1; no clear D. Deletions cut 11 bases from V and 5 bases from J, with 22 bases between. Germline CDR1 and CDR2: MNHEY and SMNVEV (reference sequence). The CDR3 spans 15 residues. The CDR3 spells CAPPKRAAWHNEQFF. The CDR3 DNA follows: TGTGCCCCACCGAAACGGGCAGCTTGGCACAATGAGCAGTTCTTC.

This clonotype was seen a few times. The chain has TRBV19 and TRBJ2-1; 10 nucleotides match TRBD2. The junction had 5 bases not matched to a gene; V was cut back by 6 bases and J by 6 bases. Germline lookup yields CDR1 LNHDA and CDR2 SQIVND (reference sequence). The CDR3 consists of 14 residues. The CDR3 region has the DNA TGTGCCAGTAGAAGCGGGGGGGCCTCCAATGAGCAGTTCTTC. Protein: CASRSGGASNEQFF.

The chain has TRBV4-3 and TRBJ2-7, with 9 bases fitting TRBD1. V shed 4 bases and J 0 bases; nucleotides not matched to a gene: 4. The CDR3 length is 15 residues. CDR1 and CDR2 from the germline V gene are LGHNA and YSLEER. CDR3 residues: CASSPGTGPSYEQYF. The CDR3 DNA reads as TGCGCCAGCAGCCCAGGGACAGGGCCCTCCTACGAGCAGTACTTC.

The chain couples TRBV10-3 to TRBJ1-2; possibly TRBD1 for D (5 bases). Germline lookup yields CDR1 ENHRY and CDR2 SYGVKD. The CDR3 totals 16 residues. V was pared by 5 bases and J by 3 bases, with 19 bases between. Written as DNA, the CDR3 is TGTGCCATCAGTCGAGTCGGGGACGGAGGGGACTATGGCTACACCTTC. Translated, it gives CAISRVGDGGDYGYTF.

This clonotype was seen more than once but under ten times. The rearrangement joins TRBV6-5 to TRBJ1-1; perhaps TRBD1 as D (6 bases). Germline assignment: CDR1 MNHEY and CDR2 SVGAGI. This CDR3 is 13 amino acids long. V lost 6 bases and J 5 bases, leaving 13 bases between the germline ends. Here the CDR3 DNA reads TGTGCCAGCAGCTACAGGGAGGGGACTGAAGCTTTCTTT. This translates into CASSYREGTEAFF.